The T cell receptor beta chain described here comes from a study of cytomegalovirus exposure and HLA in healthy donors. General observations from the study: Later analysis identified 16,951 TCR beta sequences associated with HLA alleles, using a false discovery rate threshold of 0.05. The study dropped some indistinguishable V segments, TRBV6-2 and TRBV6-3 among them.

This PCR relied on a set of 60 Vbeta primers and 13 Jbeta primers. Source study methods: Later work found tens of millions of unique TCR beta chains, with approximately 12 million shared. Sequenced by immunoSEQ multiplex PCR; TCRdb stores in-frame clones only, minus some. V, J and clone size reflect that table, while D and trimming were determined from the DNA. The sample shows about 100,000 clones, roughly 73% of them seen only once. Germline-derived CDR1 and CDR2 are SGHNT and YYREEE (reference sequence). This CDR3 has 15 residues. The ends lost 4 bases at V and 3 bases at J; junction bases unmatched: 8. Turning to this clone: The antigen remains undetermined.

Specimen: PBMCs. This clonotype was obtained from a man in his forties in good health and CMV-seronegative. The genes are TRBV5-4 and TRBJ2-7, with 9 bases aligning to TRBD1. CDR3 DNA sequence: TGTGCCAGCAGCAGGTACCGGACAGGGGTCTACGAGCAGTACTTC. Protein sequence: CASSRYRTGVYEQYF.